These 9 T cell receptor beta chains were sequenced from one sample in a study of PD-L1 blockade in urothelial cancer. Profiled with immunoSEQ multiplex PCR; TCRdb holds only in-frame clones, not every one. Counted here are under 40,000 clones, approximately 87% occurring once; the ten biggest clones make up around 3.6%. This specimen consisted of PBMCs, obtained around atezolizumab (anti-PD-L1) treatment. All receptors come from a man in his fifties with urothelial cancer.

The chain carries TRBV2 and TRBJ2-5; 8 bases agree with TRBD2. The CDR3 extends over 13 amino acids. After removal of 7 bases from V and 5 bases from J, the junction contained 6 bases not matched to a gene. From germline, CDR1 is SNHLY and CDR2 FYNNEI. The DNA of the CDR3 is TGTGCCAGCATGCAGGCTAGCGGGGAGACCCAGTACTTC. It specifies CASMQASGETQYF.

The V and J genes are TRBV27 and TRBJ2-7; 7 bases map to TRBD1. This CDR3 has 15 amino acids. Germline CDR1 and CDR2: MNHEY and SMNVEV (reference sequence). Trimming cost V 5 bases and J 6 bases; bases outside gene matches: 13. CDR3 sequence: CASSTDRLNRGEQYF. The CDR3 DNA follows: TGTGCCAGCAGTACGGACAGGCTCAATAGGGGCGAGCAGTACTTC.

This clone was seen a few times. The chain employs TRBV2 and TRBJ2-1, with unresolved D. Trimming took off 3 bases at V and 0 bases at J, with 9 bases between the two ends. Germline V lookup: CDR1 SNHLY, CDR2 FYNNEI. This CDR3 region has 15 residues. CDR3 sequence (DNA): TGTGCCAGCAGTGATTCCGTTAACTCCTACAATGAGCAGTTCTTC. It specifies CASSDSVNSYNEQFF. Filled out from reference TRBV2 and TRBJ2-1, the complete variable domain reads EPEVTQTPSHQVTQMGQEVILRCVPISNHLYFYWYRQILGQKVEFLVSFYNNEISEKSEIFDDQFSVERPDGSNFTLKIRSTKLEDSAMYFCASSDSVNSYNEQFFGPGTRLTVL.

The J gene is TRBJ2-1, the V gene TRBV18, with D tentatively TRBD1 (5 bases). CDR1 and CDR2 from the germline V gene are KGHSH and LQKENI. This CDR3 spans 13 amino acids. The V end was cut by 3 bases, the J end by 10 bases, with 13 bases between. In DNA, the CDR3 is TGTGCCAGCTCACCCGTAAGGGCAGGGGAGCAGTTCTTC. Translating it yields CASSPVRAGEQFF.

The chain carries TRBV7-9 and TRBJ2-2; the match to TRBD2 covers 8 bases. The CDR3 is 15 residues long. In germline, CDR1 is SEHNR, CDR2 FQNEAQ (reference sequence). After removal of 1 base from V and 4 bases from J, the junction contained 2 bases not matched to a gene. CDR3 sequence (DNA): TGTGCCAGCAGCTTAGAACTAGCGGCCACCGGGGAGCTGTTTTTT. This sequence encodes CASSLELAATGELFF.

CDR3 nucleotides: TGTGCCTGGAGTATCAAGACAGGGGGAAACACCGGGGAGCTGTTTTTT. This sequence encodes CAWSIKTGGNTGELFF. V is TRBV30 and J is TRBJ2-2; TRBD1 matches 9 bases. CDR1 is GTSNPN and CDR2 is SVGIG in the germline V gene (reference sequence). The CDR3 has 16 residues. V was pared by 2 bases and J by 2 bases, with 6 bases of the junction left unmatched.

This clone has a handful of counts. The J gene is TRBJ1-3, the V gene TRBV29-1; D is perhaps TRBD1 (6 bases). Germline values: CDR1 SQVTM, CDR2 ANQGSEA. Trimming removed 4 bases at V and 0 bases at J, with 13 bases between. CDR3 length: 15 residues. CDR3 loop: CSVALGTHSGNTIYF. Written as DNA, the CDR3 is TGCAGCGTTGCCTTGGGGACACACTCTGGAAACACCATATATTTT.

This clone was recorded once. The chain links TRBV25-1 to TRBJ2-7; D perhaps matches TRBD1 (6 bases). V lost 2 bases and J 1 base, leaving 6 bases between the germline ends. Germline V lookup: CDR1 MGHDK, CDR2 SYGVNS. This CDR3 contains 13 residues. DNA of the CDR3: TGTGCCAGCAGTGAACAGGGGTCCTACGAGCAGTACTTC. This sequence encodes CASSEQGSYEQYF.

This chain links TRBV5-4 with TRBJ1-6; tentative D call: TRBD1 (5 bases). The CDR3 is 16 amino acids. Germline-derived CDR1 and CDR2 are SGHNT and YYREEE (reference sequence). Trimming stripped 0 bases from V and 0 bases from J, with 7 bases between. CDR3 sequence reads: CASSLGQHSYNSPLHF. The CDR3 DNA reads TGTGCCAGCAGCTTGGGACAGCACTCCTATAATTCACCCCTCCACTTT.